This T cell receptor beta chain came from a study of blood T cell repertoires in COVID-19. Study context: There were acute and convalescent COVID-19 samples, and they came from the United States, Italy and Spain. PBMCs, B-cell-depleted T cells, or T cells provided the cDNA or gDNA that made up the material.

In the original workflow: The assay estimated nucleated cells by amplifying reference gene primers. This table comes from immunoSEQ multiplex PCR, and its TCRdb copy is limited to in-frame clones, with some not included. The DNA was the basis for D and trimming; V, J and clone size are from that table. Here the sample spans about 320,000 clones, approximately 82% being singletons. The CDR3 spans 14 residues. The trim removed 3 bases at V and 10 bases at J, leaving 6 bases unmatched. From germline, CDR1 is SGDLS and CDR2 YYNGEE. The sequence was collected from a woman between 45 and 60 years old with acute or convalescent COVID-19. The V call is TRBV9, the J call TRBJ2-3, with 12 nucleotides matching TRBD2. Sequences were obtained from peripheral blood. This CDR3 reads CASSETSGSRAQYF. The CDR3 DNA follows: TGTGCCAGCAGCGAGACTAGCGGGAGTAGGGCGCAGTATTTT.